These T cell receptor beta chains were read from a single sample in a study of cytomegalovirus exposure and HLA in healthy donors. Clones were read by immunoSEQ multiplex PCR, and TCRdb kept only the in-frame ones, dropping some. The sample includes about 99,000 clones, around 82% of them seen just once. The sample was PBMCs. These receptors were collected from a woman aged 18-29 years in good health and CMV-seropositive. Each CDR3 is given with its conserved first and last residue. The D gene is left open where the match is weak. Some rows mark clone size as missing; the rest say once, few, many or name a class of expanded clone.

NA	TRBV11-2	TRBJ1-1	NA	TGTGCCAGCAGCTTAGATCCAGGGAACACTGAAGCTTTCTTT	CASSLDPGNTEAFF
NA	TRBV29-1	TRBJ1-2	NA	TGCAGCGTTGTACGGAGGGCACAAGGAAACTATGGCTACACCTTC	CSVVRRAQGNYGYTF
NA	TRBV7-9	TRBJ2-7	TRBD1	TGTGCCAGCAGCCGCGGGACAGGGCGAATTTCCTACGAGCAGTACTTC	CASSRGTGRISYEQYF
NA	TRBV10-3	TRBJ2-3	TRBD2	TGTGCCATCAGTGAGTCCCGAGCGGGAGGGGCAGATACGCAGTATTTT	CAISESRAGGADTQYF
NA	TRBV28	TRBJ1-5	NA	TGTGCCAGCAAGGTGGGGGGGGTTAGCAATCAGCCCCAGCATTTT	CASKVGGVSNQPQHF
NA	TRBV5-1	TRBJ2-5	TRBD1	TGCGCCAGCAGCGAACAGGGGGTCCAAGAGACCCAGTACTTC	CASSEQGVQETQYF
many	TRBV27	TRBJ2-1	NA	TGTGCCAGCAGTTTCATGGGGGGAGTTGTTGAGCAGTTCTTC	CASSFMGGVVEQFF
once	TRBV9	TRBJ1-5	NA	TGTGCCAGCACCCCCGACGGACACGGTCCGCCCCAGCATTTT	CASTPDGHGPPQHF
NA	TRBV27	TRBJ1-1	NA	TGTGCCAGCAGACAGGCGGGGTTCGTGAACACTGAAGCTTTCTTT	CASRQAGFVNTEAFF
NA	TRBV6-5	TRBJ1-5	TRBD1	TGTGCCAGCAGTCCGGGACAGTCCTTCAATCAGCCCCAGCATTTT	CASSPGQSFNQPQHF
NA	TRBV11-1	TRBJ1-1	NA	TGTGCCAGCAGCCCTCGGGGTACCCTTCGAATCTCTGAAGCTTTCTTT	CASSPRGTLRISEAFF
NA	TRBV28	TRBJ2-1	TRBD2	TGTGCCAGCAGATCGCAGGGAGACGCGCGGGGGTTGGAGGATGAGCAGTTCTTC	CASRSQGDARGLEDEQFF
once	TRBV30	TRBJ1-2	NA	TGTGCCTGGAGGTTCACAGGTTTGGGTGGCTACACCTTC	CAWRFTGLGGYTF
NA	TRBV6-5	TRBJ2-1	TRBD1	TGTGCCAGCAGTTACACCGGACAGGTTTGGGCCAATGAGCAGTTCTTC	CASSYTGQVWANEQFF
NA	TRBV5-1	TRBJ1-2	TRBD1	TGCGCCAGCAGTTCTTATTTGGACAGGGGAAACTATGGCTACACCTTC	CASSSYLDRGNYGYTF
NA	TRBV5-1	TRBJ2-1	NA	TGCGCCAGCAGCTCATCCGAGGTTTCCTCTTACAATGAGCAGTTCTTC	CASSSSEVSSYNEQFF
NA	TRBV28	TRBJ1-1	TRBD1	TGTGCCAGCAGTCTTTGGACCCAGGGGGTAGGGAACACTGAAGCTTTCTTT	CASSLWTQGVGNTEAFF
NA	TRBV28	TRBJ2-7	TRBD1	TGTGCCAGCAGTTTATCCCTAGGGGGCCTTCTTTTGTACGAGCAGTACTTC	CASSLSLGGLLLYEQYF
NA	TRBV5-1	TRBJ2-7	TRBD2	TGCGCCAGCAGCTTTAGCGGGGACTCCTACGAGCAGTACTTC	CASSFSGDSYEQYF
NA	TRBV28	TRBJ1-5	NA	TGTGCCAGCAGCACCCCAGGGGCGAGCAATCAGCCCCAGCATTTT	CASSTPGASNQPQHF
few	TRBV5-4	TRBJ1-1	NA	TGTGCCAGCCACAGGGTCGCCATGAACACTGAAGCTTTCTTT	CASHRVAMNTEAFF
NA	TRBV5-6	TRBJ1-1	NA	TGTGCCAGCAGCTGGGCTGGGTTTCGAGACCGGAACACTGAAGCTTTCTTT	CASSWAGFRDRNTEAFF
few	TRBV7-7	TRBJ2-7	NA	TGTGCCAGCAGCCCACCCGGGGATTACGAGCAGTACTTC	CASSPPGDYEQYF
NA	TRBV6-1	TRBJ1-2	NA	TGTGCCAGCAGTGGTTCGACACGGACTTTTAACTATGGCTACACCTTC	CASSGSTRTFNYGYTF
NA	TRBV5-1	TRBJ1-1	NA	TGCGCCAGCAGCTTGGCCGGGGGGCGGAACACTGAAGCTTTCTTT	CASSLAGGRNTEAFF
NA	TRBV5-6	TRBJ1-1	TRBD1	TGTGCCAGCGCCCCGGGACAGAGTACTGAAGCTTTCTTT	CASAPGQSTEAFF
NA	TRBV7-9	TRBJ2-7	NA	TGTGCCAGCAGCTTCCAGGGGAAGGACGAGCAGTACTTC	CASSFQGKDEQYF
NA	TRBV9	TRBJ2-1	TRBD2	TGTGCCAGCAGCCTCGCGGGAGGATACAATGAGCAGTTCTTC	CASSLAGGYNEQFF
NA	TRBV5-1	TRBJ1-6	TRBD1	TGCGCCAGCAGCATAAGACAGGGGGATAATTCACCCCTCCACTTT	CASSIRQGDNSPLHF
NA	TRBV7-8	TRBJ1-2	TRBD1	TGTGCCAGCAGCGTACAGGGGTTGGGCTATGGCTACACCTTC	CASSVQGLGYGYTF
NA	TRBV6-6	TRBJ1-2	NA	TGTGCCAGCAGTTACTCGGGGGGGATCTATGGCTACACCTTC	CASSYSGGIYGYTF
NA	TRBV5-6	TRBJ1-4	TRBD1	TGTGCCAGCAGCTTGGTAGGACAGGGGGCAACTAATGAAAAACTGTTTTTT	CASSLVGQGATNEKLFF
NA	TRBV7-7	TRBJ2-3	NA	TGTGCCAGCAGCCCAAACTTCAGAGGGAAAGGAGATACGCAGTATTTT	CASSPNFRGKGDTQYF
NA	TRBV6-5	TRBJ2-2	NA	TGTGCCAGCAGTTACTACTCGAACACCGGGGAGCTGTTTTTT	CASSYYSNTGELFF
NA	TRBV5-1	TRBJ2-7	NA	TGCGCCAGCATCCTTTATAGTGGGCTTTACGAGCAGTACTTC	CASILYSGLYEQYF
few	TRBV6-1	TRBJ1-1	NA	TGTGCCAGCAGTGAACTTTTTAGCGAGGCGAACACTGAAGCTTTCTTT	CASSELFSEANTEAFF
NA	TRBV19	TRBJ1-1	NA	TGTGCCAGTAGTATACCGGGAGGGGCCATGAACACTGAAGCTTTCTTT	CASSIPGGAMNTEAFF
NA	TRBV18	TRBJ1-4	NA	TGTGCCAGCTCACCTCAGGGGAATAGGATAAGTGAAAAACTGTTTTTT	CASSPQGNRISEKLFF
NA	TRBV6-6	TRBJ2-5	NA	TGTGCCAGCAGAGCGGACAGTAAAGAGACCCAGTACTTC	CASRADSKETQYF
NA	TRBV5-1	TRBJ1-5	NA	TGCGCCAGCAGTCAGGCCGCCAATCAGCCCCAGCATTTT	CASSQAANQPQHF